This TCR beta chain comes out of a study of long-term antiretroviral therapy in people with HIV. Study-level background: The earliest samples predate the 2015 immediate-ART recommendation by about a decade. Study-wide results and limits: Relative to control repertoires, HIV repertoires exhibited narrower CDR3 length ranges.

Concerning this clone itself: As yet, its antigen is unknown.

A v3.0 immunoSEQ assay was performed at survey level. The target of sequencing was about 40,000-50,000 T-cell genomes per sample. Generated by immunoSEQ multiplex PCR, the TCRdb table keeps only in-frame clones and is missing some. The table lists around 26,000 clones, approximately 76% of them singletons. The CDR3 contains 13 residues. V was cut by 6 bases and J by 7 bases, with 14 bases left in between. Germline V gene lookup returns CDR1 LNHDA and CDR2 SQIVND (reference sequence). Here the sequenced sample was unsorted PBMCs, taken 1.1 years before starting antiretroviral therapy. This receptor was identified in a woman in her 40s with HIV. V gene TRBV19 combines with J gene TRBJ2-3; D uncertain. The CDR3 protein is CASSSRDANTQYF. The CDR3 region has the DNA TGTGCCAGTAGCAGCCGAGATGCGAATACGCAGTATTTT.